This T cell receptor (beta chain) was identified in a study of patients and donors after allogeneic stem cell transplantation. TCRdb itself ran the RT-PCR reads through MiXCR, one entry per CDR3 protein. The table lists 920,000 or so distinct CDR3 sequences, approximately 18% of them singletons. Germline V gene data show CDR1 as SEHNR and CDR2 as FQNEAQ (reference sequence). Trimming removed 1 base from V and 10 bases from J, with 8 bases in between. CDR3 size: 12 residues. The sequence derives from a human donor who was either an allogeneic HSCT recipient or a stem cell or donor lymphocyte infusion donor (not recorded which). It is not recorded whose cells these are; they may come from a transplant donor. The rearrangement joins TRBV7-9 to TRBJ2-1; D gene ambiguous. The sequencing sample was made of blood, either unsorted or a sorted T cell fraction (not recorded which). CDR3 protein: CASSLGVVEQFF. The CDR3 DNA reads as TGTGCCAGCAGCTTAGGGGTGGTCGAGCAGTTCTTC.